This TCR beta chain was captured in a study of cytomegalovirus exposure and HLA in healthy donors. A word on this clone: Its antigen is currently unknown.

This CDR3 has 15 residues. V dropped 4 bases and J dropped 5 bases, with 16 bases sitting between them. In germline, CDR1 is SGDLS, CDR2 YYNGEE. Broader study findings: Earlier analysis yielded a pattern in which most TCR beta V segments were productive about 90% or about 30% of the time.

With 60 Vbeta and 13 Jbeta primers, the PCR was carried out. Sequencing used immunoSEQ multiplex PCR; TCRdb keeps in-frame clones, though not all of them. The repertoire includes roughly 190,000 clones, around 80% of them detected once, and 2% to 2.5% sits in the top ten. The sequence was obtained from a woman aged 25 to 39 in good health and CMV-seropositive. The sequencing input was PBMCs. This chain connects TRBV9 to TRBJ2-4; a possible D gene is TRBD1 (6 bases). The CDR3 loop reads CASSPRGSSQNIQYF. Written as DNA, the CDR3 is TGTGCCAGCAGCCCCAGGGGTAGTTCTCAAAACATTCAGTACTTC.